This T cell receptor beta chain comes out of a study of vaccination and CD4 T cells after COVID-19. Overall study: There were two doses of either BNT162b2 or mRNA-1273 vaccine given to participants. Study results and limitations: Among those convalescent, a median 86.3% of reactive clones emerged solely post-vaccination.

The treatment denotes: roughly ten-day PBMC culture with coronavirus spike peptide pools or control peptides (ViraFEST assay). A word on this clonotype: Antigen: not known.

Losses at the gene ends were 5 bases for V and 7 bases for J; bases not matched to a gene: 11. This CDR3 has 16 amino acids. Germline V gives CDR1 MDHEN, CDR2 SYDVKM. Sequence data for DNA of cultured CD4+ T cells were generated by the Oncomine TCR Beta short-read assay. In TCRdb, the PCR reads were re-called with MiXCR into one record per CDR3 protein. The data show a few thousand distinct CDR3 sequences, with 34% seen just once and almost 35% held by the top ten. The starting material was CD4+ T cells from blood, cultured in vitro, obtained after SARS-CoV-2 vaccination. This TCR was recovered from a human donor who had recovered from COVID-19. V and J are TRBV28 and TRBJ1-4; 9 nucleotides match TRBD1. CDR3 DNA sequence: TGTGCCAGCAGTCCGAACTTCGGGACAGGGTTTGAAAAACTGTTTTTT. This sequence encodes CASSPNFGTGFEKLFF.